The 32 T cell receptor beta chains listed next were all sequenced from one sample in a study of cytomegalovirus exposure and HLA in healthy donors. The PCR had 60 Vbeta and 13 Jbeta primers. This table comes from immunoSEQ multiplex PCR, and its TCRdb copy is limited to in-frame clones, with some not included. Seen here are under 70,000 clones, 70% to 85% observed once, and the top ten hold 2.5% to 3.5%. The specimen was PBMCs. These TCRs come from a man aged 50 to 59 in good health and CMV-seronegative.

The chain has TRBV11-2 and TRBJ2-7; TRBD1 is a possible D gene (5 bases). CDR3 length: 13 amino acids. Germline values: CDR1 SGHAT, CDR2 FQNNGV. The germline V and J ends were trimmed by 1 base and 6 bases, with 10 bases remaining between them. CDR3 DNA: TGTGCCAGCAGCTTAGTTTCAGGGATCGAGCAGTACTTC. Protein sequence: CASSLVSGIEQYF.

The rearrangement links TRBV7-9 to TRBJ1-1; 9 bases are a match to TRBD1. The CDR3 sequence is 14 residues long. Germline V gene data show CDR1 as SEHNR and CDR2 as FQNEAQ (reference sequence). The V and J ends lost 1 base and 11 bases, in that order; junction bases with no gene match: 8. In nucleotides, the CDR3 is TGTGCCAGCAGCTTAGATATTCAGACAGGGGGTGCTTTCTTT. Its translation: CASSLDIQTGGAFF.

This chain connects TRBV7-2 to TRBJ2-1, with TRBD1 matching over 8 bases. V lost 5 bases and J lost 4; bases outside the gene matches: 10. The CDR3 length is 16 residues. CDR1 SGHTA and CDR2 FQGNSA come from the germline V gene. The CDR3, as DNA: TGTGCCAGCAGCCGAGGTCGGGACAGGACTTACAATGAGCAGTTCTTC. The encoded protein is CASSRGRDRTYNEQFF.

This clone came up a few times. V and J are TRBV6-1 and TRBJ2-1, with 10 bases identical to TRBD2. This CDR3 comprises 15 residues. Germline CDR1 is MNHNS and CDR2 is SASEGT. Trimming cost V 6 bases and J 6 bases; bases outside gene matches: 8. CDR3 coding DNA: TGTGCCAGCAGAGCCATAGCGGGGGGATTCAATGAGCAGTTCTTC. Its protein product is CASRAIAGGFNEQFF.

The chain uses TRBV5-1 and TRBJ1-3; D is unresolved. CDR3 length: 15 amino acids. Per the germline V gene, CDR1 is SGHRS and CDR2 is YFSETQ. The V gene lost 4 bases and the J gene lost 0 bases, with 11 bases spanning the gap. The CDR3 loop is CASSTDTVSGNTIYF. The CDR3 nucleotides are TGCGCCAGCAGCACAGATACCGTCTCTGGAAACACCATATATTTT.

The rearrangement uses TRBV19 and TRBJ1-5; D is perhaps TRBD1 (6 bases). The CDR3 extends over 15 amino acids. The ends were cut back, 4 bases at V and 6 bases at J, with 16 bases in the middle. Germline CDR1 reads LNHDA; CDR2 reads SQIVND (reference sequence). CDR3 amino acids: CASSSFFGGLQPQHF. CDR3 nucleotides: TGTGCCAGTAGTAGTTTCTTCGGGGGGCTTCAGCCCCAGCATTTT.

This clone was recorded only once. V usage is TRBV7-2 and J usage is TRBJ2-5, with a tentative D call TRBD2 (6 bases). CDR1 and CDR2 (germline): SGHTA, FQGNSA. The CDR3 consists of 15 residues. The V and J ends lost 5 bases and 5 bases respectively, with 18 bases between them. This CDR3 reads CASSLLGPGRETQYF. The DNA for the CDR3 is TGTGCCAGCAGCCTATTAGGGCCTGGGAGGGAGACCCAGTACTTC.

This chain's CDR3 is CASSLIGKRLAAISTDTQYF. In nucleotides, the CDR3 is TGCGCCAGCAGCTTGATCGGCAAGAGACTAGCGGCCATCAGCACAGATACGCAGTATTTT. This chain uses TRBV5-1 with TRBJ2-3, with TRBD2 identical over 9 bases. Germline assignment: CDR1 SGHRS and CDR2 YFSETQ. This CDR3 is built from 20 residues. J was trimmed by 0 bases and V by 1 base; bases with no gene match: 15.

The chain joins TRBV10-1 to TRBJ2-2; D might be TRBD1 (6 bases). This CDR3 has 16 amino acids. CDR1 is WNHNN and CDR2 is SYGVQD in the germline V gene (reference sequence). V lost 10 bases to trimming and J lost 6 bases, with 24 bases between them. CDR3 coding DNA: TGCGCCACCCGACCGCCGGAGACAGGATGTCCCGGGGAGCTGTTTTTT. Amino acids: CATRPPETGCPGELFF.

CDR3 sequence (DNA): TGTGCCAGCAGCCAAGATCGCGTATCCTACGAGCAGTACTTC. Translated, it gives CASSQDRVSYEQYF. The V and J genes are TRBV14 and TRBJ2-7, with D uncertain. The CDR3 loop spans 14 amino acids. Per the germline V gene, CDR1 is SGHDN and CDR2 is FVKESK. V was cut by 0 bases and J by 1 base, with 7 bases left in between.

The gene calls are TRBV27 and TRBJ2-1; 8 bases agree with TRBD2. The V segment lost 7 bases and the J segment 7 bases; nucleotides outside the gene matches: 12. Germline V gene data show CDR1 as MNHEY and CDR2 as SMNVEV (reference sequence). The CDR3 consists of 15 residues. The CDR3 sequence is CASNIRGGGPNEQFF. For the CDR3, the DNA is TGTGCCAGCAACATCCGGGGGGGCGGACCAAATGAGCAGTTCTTC.

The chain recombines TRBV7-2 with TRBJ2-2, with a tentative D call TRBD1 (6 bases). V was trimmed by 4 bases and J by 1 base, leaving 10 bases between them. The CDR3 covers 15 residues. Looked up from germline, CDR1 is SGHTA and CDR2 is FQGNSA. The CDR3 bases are TGTGCCAGCAGCTCCTCGGGACAGAACACCGGGGAGCTGTTTTTT. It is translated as CASSSSGQNTGELFF.

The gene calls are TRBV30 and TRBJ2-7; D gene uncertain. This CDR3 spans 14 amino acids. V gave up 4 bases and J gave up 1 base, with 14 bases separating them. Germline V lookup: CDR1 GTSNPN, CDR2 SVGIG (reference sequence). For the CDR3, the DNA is TGTGCCTGGACTACGGCAGGCTCTTCCTACGAGCAGTACTTC. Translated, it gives CAWTTAGSSYEQYF.

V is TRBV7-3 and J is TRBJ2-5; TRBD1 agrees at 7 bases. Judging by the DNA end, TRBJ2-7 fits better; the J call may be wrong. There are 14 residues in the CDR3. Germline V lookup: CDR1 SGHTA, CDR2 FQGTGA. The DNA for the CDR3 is TGTGCCAGCAGCTTACGGGACAGTTCCTACGAGCAGTACTTC. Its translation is CASSLRDSSYEQYF.

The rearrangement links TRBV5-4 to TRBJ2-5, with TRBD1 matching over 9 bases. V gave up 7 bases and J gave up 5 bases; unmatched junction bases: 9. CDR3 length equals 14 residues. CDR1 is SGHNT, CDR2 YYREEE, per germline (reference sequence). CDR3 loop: CASGDRDREETQYF. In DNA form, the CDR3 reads TGTGCCAGCGGAGACCGGGACAGGGAGGAGACCCAGTACTTC.

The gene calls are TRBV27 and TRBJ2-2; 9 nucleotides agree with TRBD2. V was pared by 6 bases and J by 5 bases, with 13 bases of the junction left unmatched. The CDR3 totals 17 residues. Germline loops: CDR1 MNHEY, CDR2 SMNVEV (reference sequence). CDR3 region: CASRPLAGGLKTGELFF. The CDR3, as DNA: TGTGCCAGCAGGCCACTCGCGGGGGGGCTTAAAACCGGGGAGCTGTTTTTT.

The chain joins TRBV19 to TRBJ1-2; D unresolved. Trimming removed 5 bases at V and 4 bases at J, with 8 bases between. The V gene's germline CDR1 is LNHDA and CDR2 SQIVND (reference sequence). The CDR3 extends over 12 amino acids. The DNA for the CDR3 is TGTGCCAGTAGTGCCGGGGTCTATGGCTACACCTTC. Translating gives CASSAGVYGYTF.

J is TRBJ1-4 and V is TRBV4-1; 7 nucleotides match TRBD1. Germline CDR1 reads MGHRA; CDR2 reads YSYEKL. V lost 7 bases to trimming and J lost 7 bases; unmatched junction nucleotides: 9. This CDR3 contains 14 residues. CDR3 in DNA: TGCGCCAGCACCCTAGGGGCAGGGGGTGAAAAACTGTTTTTT. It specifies CASTLGAGGEKLFF.

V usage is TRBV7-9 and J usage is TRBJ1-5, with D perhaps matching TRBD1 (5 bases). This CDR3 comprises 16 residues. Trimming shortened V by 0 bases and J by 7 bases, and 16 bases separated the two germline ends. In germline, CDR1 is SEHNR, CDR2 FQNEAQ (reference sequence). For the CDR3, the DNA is TGTGCCAGCAGCTTAGCCACCGGGACTGCTAAACAGCCCCAGCATTTT. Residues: CASSLATGTAKQPQHF. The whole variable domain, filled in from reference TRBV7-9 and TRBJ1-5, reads DTGVSQNPRHKITKRGQNVTFRCDPISEHNRLYWYRQTLGQGPEFLTYFQNEAQLEKSRLLSDRFSAERPKGSFSTLEIQRTEQGDSAMYLCASSLATGTAKQPQHFGDGTRLSIL.

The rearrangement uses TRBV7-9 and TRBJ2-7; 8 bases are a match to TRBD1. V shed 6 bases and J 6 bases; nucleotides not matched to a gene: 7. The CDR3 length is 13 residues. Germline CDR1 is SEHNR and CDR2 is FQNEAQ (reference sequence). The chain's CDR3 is CASRSGTGGEQYF. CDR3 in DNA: TGTGCCAGCAGGTCCGGGACAGGTGGCGAGCAGTACTTC.

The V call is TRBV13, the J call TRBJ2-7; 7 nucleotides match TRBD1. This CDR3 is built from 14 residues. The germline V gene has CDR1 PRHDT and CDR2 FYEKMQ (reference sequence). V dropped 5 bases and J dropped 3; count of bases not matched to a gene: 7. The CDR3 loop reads CASSPRTGFYEQYF. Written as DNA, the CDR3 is TGTGCCAGCAGCCCTCGGACAGGATTCTACGAGCAGTACTTC.

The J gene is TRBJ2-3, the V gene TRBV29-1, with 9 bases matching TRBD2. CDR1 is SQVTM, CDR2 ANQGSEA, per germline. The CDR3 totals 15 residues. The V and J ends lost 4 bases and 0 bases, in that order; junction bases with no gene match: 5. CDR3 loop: CSVGPSGTSTDTQYF. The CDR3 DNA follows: TGCAGCGTTGGGCCTAGCGGGACTAGCACAGATACGCAGTATTTT.

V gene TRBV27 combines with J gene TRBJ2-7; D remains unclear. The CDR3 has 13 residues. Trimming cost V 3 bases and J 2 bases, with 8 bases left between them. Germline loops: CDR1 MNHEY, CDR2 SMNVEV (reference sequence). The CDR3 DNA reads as TGTGCCAGCAGTTTCGGAGCAGCCTACGAGCAGTACTTC. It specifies CASSFGAAYEQYF.

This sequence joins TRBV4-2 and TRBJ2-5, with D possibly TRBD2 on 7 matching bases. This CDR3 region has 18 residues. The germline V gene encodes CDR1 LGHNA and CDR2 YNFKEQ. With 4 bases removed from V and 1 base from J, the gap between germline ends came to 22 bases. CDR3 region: CASSPRLGPGGPQETQYF. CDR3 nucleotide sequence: TGTGCCAGCAGCCCGCGCTTGGGGCCGGGGGGCCCCCAAGAGACCCAGTACTTC.

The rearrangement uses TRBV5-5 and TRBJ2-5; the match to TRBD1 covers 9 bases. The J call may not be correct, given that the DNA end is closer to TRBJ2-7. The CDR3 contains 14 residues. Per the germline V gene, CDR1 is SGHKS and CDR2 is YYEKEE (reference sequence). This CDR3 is CASSDGTGPHEQYF. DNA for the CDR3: TGTGCCAGCAGCGATGGGACAGGGCCCCACGAGCAGTACTTC.

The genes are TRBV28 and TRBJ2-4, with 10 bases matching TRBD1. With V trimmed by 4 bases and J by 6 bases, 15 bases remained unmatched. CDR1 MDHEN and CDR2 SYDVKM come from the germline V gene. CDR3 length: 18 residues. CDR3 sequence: CASSSQPGQGYLTNIQYF. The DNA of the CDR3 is TGTGCCAGCAGTTCACAACCGGGACAGGGGTACTTAACAAACATTCAGTACTTC.

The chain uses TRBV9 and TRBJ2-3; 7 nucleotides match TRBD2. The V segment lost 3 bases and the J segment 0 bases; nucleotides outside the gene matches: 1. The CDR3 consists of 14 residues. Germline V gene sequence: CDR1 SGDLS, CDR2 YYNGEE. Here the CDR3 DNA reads TGTGCCAGCAGCGGCGGGGGAAGCACAGATACGCAGTATTTT. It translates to CASSGGGSTDTQYF.

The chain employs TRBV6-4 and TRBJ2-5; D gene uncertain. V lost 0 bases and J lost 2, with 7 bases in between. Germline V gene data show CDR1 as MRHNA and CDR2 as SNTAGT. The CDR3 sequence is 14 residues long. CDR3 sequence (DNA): TGTGCCAGCAGTGACTCGACTCTTCAAGAGACCCAGTACTTC. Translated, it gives CASSDSTLQETQYF.

DNA for the CDR3: TGCGCCAGCAGCTTGGCACTAGCGGGGTTCACAGATACGCAGTATTTT. Its translation is CASSLALAGFTDTQYF. This chain joins TRBV5-1 and TRBJ2-3; TRBD2 matches at 10 bases. V was pared by 0 bases and J by 2 bases, with 3 bases of the junction left unmatched. CDR1 and CDR2 from the germline V gene are SGHRS and YFSETQ. The CDR3 runs to 16 residues.

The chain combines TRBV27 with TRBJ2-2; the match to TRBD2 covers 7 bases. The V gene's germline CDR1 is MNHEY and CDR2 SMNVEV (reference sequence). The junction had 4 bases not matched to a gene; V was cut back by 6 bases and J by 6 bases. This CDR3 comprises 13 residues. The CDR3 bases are TGTGCCAGCAGGCTGGGGGGGTCCGGGGAGCTGTTTTTT. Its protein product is CASRLGGSGELFF.

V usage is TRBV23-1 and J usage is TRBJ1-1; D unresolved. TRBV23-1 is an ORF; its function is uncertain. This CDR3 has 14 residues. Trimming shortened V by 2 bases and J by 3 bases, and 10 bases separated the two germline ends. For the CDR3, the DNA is TGCGCCAGCAGTCAACTCCCCGAGTACACTGAAGCTTTCTTT. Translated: CASSQLPEYTEAFF.

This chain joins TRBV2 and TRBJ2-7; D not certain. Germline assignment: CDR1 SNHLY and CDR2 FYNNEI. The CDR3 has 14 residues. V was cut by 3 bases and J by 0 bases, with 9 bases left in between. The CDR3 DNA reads TGTGCCAGCAGTGACTGGAGAGACTCCTACGAGCAGTACTTC. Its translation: CASSDWRDSYEQYF.